These T cell receptor beta chains were read from a single sample in a study of identical twins. TCRdb used MiXCR to reprocess the 5' RACE reads, holding one entry per CDR3 protein. Of 500,000 to 600,000 distinct CDR3 sequences detected, around 20% appear once; the ten largest clones hold about 0.91%. This sample also appeared in a second study, on T cells expressing NK-cell markers.

Sample: CD4+ T cells sorted from blood. These receptors came from a woman under 30 in good health. Both conserved end residues are part of each CDR3. D genes are given only for firm matches. Part of the rows lack a size; the others show once, few, many or a class for expanded clones.

size,J,V,D,DNA,CDR3
NA,TRBJ2-7,TRBV19,TRBD2,TGTGCCAGTAGTATGCGGGGGACCTACGAGCAGTACTTC,CASSMRGTYEQYF
few,TRBJ2-5,TRBV5-5,NA,TGTGCCAGCAGCTTGGGGTTTACTCAAGAGACCCAGTACTTC,CASSLGFTQETQYF
few,TRBJ2-1,TRBV6-2/TRBV6-3,TRBD2,TGTGCCAGCAGTCCGTCGAGTACTAGCGGGGTTCCCGGTTACAATGAGCAGTTCTTC,CASSPSSTSGVPGYNEQFF
few,TRBJ1-2,TRBV27,NA,TGTGCCAGCAGTTACGGGGATTCCCGAACTAACTATGGCTACACCTTC,CASSYGDSRTNYGYTF
few,TRBJ1-2,TRBV10-2,NA,TGCGCCAGCAGTGAGTCGATGGGCAGAAGCTATGGCTACACCTTC,CASSESMGRSYGYTF
NA,TRBJ1-2,TRBV20-1,NA,TGCAGTGCTAATTGGGGGAACTATGGCTACACCTTC,CSANWGNYGYTF
NA,TRBJ2-1,TRBV5-1,TRBD2,TGCGCCAGCAGCTTTGGGCTAGCGGGGAATGAGCAGTTCTTC,CASSFGLAGNEQFF
few,TRBJ2-3,TRBV6-1,NA,TGTGCCAGCAGCAGGGGCGCGGGCACAGATACGCAGTATTTT,CASSRGAGTDTQYF
few,TRBJ2-1,TRBV10-2,TRBD2,TGCGCCAGCAGGTTCCGACTAGCGGGCGATGAGCAGTTCTTC,CASRFRLAGDEQFF
NA,TRBJ1-3,TRBV29-1,NA,TGCAGCGTTGGGTGGGGAGCTGGAAACACCATATATTTT,CSVGWGAGNTIYF
few,TRBJ1-2,TRBV7-2,NA,TGTGCCAGCAGTAAACTCGTTAACTATGGCTACACCTTC,CASSKLVNYGYTF
few,TRBJ2-4,TRBV18,NA,TGTGCCAGCTCACCTGGAGGGTCCGACATTCAGTACTTC,CASSPGGSDIQYF
once,TRBJ2-5,TRBV20-1,NA,TGCAGTGCTAGAGTAGCGCGGGGCGTCGAGACCCAGTACTTC,CSARVARGVETQYF
NA,TRBJ2-5,TRBV27,NA,TGTGCCAGCAGTTCCAGATCCACGGGAGAGACCCAGTACTTC,CASSSRSTGETQYF